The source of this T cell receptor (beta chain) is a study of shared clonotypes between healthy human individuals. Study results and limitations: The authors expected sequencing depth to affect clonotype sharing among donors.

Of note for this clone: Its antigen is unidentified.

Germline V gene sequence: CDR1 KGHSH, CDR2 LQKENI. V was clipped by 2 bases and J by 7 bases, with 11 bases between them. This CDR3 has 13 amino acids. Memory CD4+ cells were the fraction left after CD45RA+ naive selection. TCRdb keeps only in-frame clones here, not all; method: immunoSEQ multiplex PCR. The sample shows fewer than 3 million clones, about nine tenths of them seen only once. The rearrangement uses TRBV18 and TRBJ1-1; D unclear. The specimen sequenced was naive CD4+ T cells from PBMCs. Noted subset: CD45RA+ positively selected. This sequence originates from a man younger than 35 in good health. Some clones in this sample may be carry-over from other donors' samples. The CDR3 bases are TGTGCCAGCTCACCATCCCTGGAATATGAAGCTTTCTTT. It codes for CASSPSLEYEAFF.